Sequencing of this T cell receptor (beta chain) was carried out in a study of OX40 agonist ivuxolimab in advanced cancers. Overall study: Ivuxolimab was delivered to patients intravenously every 2 weeks at doses spanning 0.01 to 10 mg/kg. Three patients responded partially, comprising one with hepatocellular carcinoma and two with cutaneous melanoma.

TCRdb keeps only in-frame clones here, not all; method: immunoSEQ multiplex PCR. The sample carries 55,000 to 75,000 clones, 90% to 95% recorded once. Germline values: CDR1 LNHNV, CDR2 YYDKDF (reference sequence). The CDR3 runs 16 residues. V shed 5 bases, J shed 8 bases, and the junction held 9 bases outside the gene matches. The specimen was CD4+ or CD8+ T cells sorted from blood, collected in a trial of the OX40 agonist ivuxolimab. The sequence derives from an adult with an advanced solid tumor such as melanoma, head and neck, liver or kidney cancer. This chain connects TRBV15 to TRBJ2-1, with 13 bases identical to TRBD2. The CDR3 sequence: CATSARLAGGPDEQFF. CDR3 DNA: TGTGCCACCAGCGCGCGACTAGCGGGAGGTCCCGATGAGCAGTTCTTC. Combining the CDR3 with reference TRBV15 and TRBJ2-1 gives the whole variable domain DAMVIQNPRYQVTQFGKPVTLSCSQTLNHNVMYWYQQKSSQAPKLLFHYYDKDFNNEADTPDNFQSRRPNTSFCFLDIRSPGLGDTAMYLCATSARLAGGPDEQFFGPGTRLTVL.